The next 17 T cell receptor beta chains were all read from a single sample in a study of low-dose radiotherapy and immunotherapy resistance in tumors. Covering alpha and beta chains, TRAV- and TRBV-specific primers were used for the first-strand cDNA. TCRs underwent roughly 19 PCR cycles of amplification with a constant-region primer and V-primer adapter. MiXCR, applied by TCRdb to the reads, yields one record per CDR3 protein. The sample has some 46,000 distinct CDR3 sequences, about 25% seen once; the top ten hold 9.5% to 13%. The time point here: after trial treatment. Treatment described: LDRT plus nivolumab, ipilimumab, low-dose cyclophosphamide and aspirin (RACIN trial). The specimen comprised PBMCs, sampled after low-dose radiotherapy plus immunotherapy. These receptors all come from a male donor with prostate cancer.

In its sample, this clonotype was seen many times. In DNA form, the CDR3 reads TGTGCCAGCTCACCCCTCCAAGGAGCCCCAGATACGCAGTATTTT. It codes for CASSPLQGAPDTQYF. This chain links TRBV18 with TRBJ2-3, with unresolved D. The CDR3 runs 15 residues. CDR1 and CDR2 from the germline V gene are KGHSH and LQKENI. V was shortened by 3 bases and J by 4 bases, with 14 bases between the two germline ends.

As for this clonotype: This likely comes from a read error, as the CDR3 has no conserved phenylalanine or tryptophan at its end. The rearrangement joins TRBV28 to TRBJ2-5; D not resolved. V shed 7 bases and J shed 2 bases, with 14 bases lying between them. The CDR3 contains 14 residues. Germline V gene lookup returns CDR1 MDHEN and CDR2 SYDVKM. The DNA for the CDR3 is TGTGCCAGCAACCCCCCGGAGAGTCAAGAGACCCAGTACTAT. Protein sequence: CASNPPESQETQYY.

This clonotype was picked up many times. The chain employs TRBV4-1 and TRBJ2-7, with TRBD1 as a possible D gene (6 bases). This CDR3 comprises 15 residues. CDR1 is MGHRA and CDR2 is YSYEKL in the germline V gene. V was cut by 5 bases and J by 0 bases, with 14 bases left in between. The CDR3 DNA is TGCGCCAGCAGCGAGCGTGAGGGGGTCTCCTACGAGCAGTACTTC. Its translation: CASSEREGVSYEQYF.

This clonotype occurred many times. The chain uses TRBV5-4 and TRBJ2-5, with D maybe TRBD1 (5 bases). Trimming cost V 0 bases and J 4 bases, with 16 bases left between them. Germline lookup yields CDR1 SGHNT and CDR2 YYREEE (reference sequence). The CDR3 is made up of 16 amino acids. The CDR3 is CASSLARSTGSETQYF. For the CDR3, the DNA is TGTGCCAGCAGCTTGGCCAGATCCACAGGATCAGAGACCCAGTACTTC.

With regard to this clonotype: This likely traces to a read error, being one base from a far larger clone. The V call is TRBV13, the J call TRBJ1-1; possibly TRBD1 for D (6 bases). Germline CDR1 and CDR2: PRHDT and FYEKMQ (reference sequence). This CDR3 is 16 amino acids long. Trimming pared 5 bases from V and 7 bases from J, leaving 23 bases between. CDR3 sequence: CASSQGSGSARDEAFF. In DNA form, the CDR3 reads TGTGCCAGCAGCCAGGGGTCAGGGTCCGCGCGTGATGAAGCTTTCTTT.

The table lists this clonotype with many counts. The chain is built from TRBV18 and TRBJ2-7; D perhaps matches TRBD1 (6 bases). The CDR3 length is 14 residues. Trimming left V 4 bases short and J 5 bases short, with 15 bases between. CDR1 is KGHSH and CDR2 is LQKENI in the germline V gene. The CDR3 spells CASSLGSGGDEQYF. As DNA, the CDR3 is TGTGCCAGCTCACTGGGGTCTGGGGGCGACGAGCAGTACTTC.

This clonotype was counted only a few times. The likely explanation is a read error, given a far larger clone one base away. The chain combines TRBV18 with TRBJ2-1; D might be TRBD1 or TRBD2, each matching 5 bases. Germline V CDR1 and CDR2: KGHSH, LQKENI. The V end lost 1 base, the J end lost 10 bases, and 23 bases lay between the germline ends. The CDR3 extends over 17 amino acids. The DNA for the CDR3 is TGTGCCAGCTCACCACAGGTAGGGGACGTTGGATACTACGAGCAGTTCTTC. This gives the protein CASSPQVGDVGYYEQFF.

The V and J genes are TRBV12-3 or TRBV12-4 and TRBJ2-7; TRBD1 matches 10 bases. The CDR3 consists of 14 residues. V was clipped by 5 bases and J by 4 bases; unmatched bases: 5. CDR3 sequence: CASSRQGANYEQYF. CDR3 in DNA: TGTGCCAGCAGTCGACAGGGGGCGAATTACGAGCAGTACTTC.

This clonotype was counted ten times or more. The chain employs TRBV20-1 and TRBJ2-1; 16 nucleotides align to TRBD2. The trim removed 4 bases at V and 1 base at J, leaving 10 bases unmatched. The CDR3 loop spans 19 amino acids. Germline values: CDR1 DFQATT, CDR2 SNEGSKA (reference sequence). CDR3 in amino acids: CSAIARGTSGGDSYNEQFF. The CDR3 bases are TGCAGTGCTATAGCACGAGGGACTAGCGGGGGGGATTCCTACAATGAGCAGTTCTTC.

This clonotype has at least ten counts. The CDR3 sequence is CASSSYRDSNQPQHF. The CDR3 region has the DNA TGTGCCAGCAGTTCCTACAGGGATAGCAATCAGCCCCAGCATTTT. This rearrangement joins TRBV12-3 or TRBV12-4 to TRBJ1-5; tentatively, D is TRBD1 (6 bases). Trimming shortened V by 4 bases and J by 0 bases, and 10 bases separated the two germline ends. The CDR3 extends over 15 amino acids.

This clonotype was detected ten times or more. The chain has TRBV7-2 and TRBJ2-5; D is perhaps TRBD2 (5 bases). This CDR3 contains 14 residues. Deletions cut 4 bases from V and 2 bases from J, with 11 bases between. Germline CDR1 SGHTA, CDR2 FQGNSA. The CDR3 region has the DNA TGTGCCAGCAGCTCCCGCTCGGGGCAAGAGACCCAGTACTTC. Residues: CASSSRSGQETQYF.

This rearrangement joins TRBV12-3 or TRBV12-4 to TRBJ1-2, with D possibly matching TRBD1 (6 bases). CDR3 length equals 15 residues. V was pared by 3 bases and J by 2 bases, with 13 bases between. In nucleotides, the CDR3 is TGTGCCAGCAGTTTCAGCGCCAGGGGAAACTATGGCTACACCTTC. This translates into CASSFSARGNYGYTF.

This chain connects TRBV28 to TRBJ2-1; 15 bases align to TRBD2. Trimming took 6 bases from V and 9 from J; bases not matched to a gene: 33. The germline V gene encodes CDR1 MDHEN and CDR2 SYDVKM. The CDR3 is 24 residues long. Here the CDR3 reads CASSLHGTSGRIVGFGEQFGEQFF. Written as DNA, the CDR3 is TGTGCCAGCAGCCTTCACGGGACTAGCGGGAGGATTGTCGGGTTCGGTGAGCAGTTCGGTGAGCAGTTCTTC.

Only a few counts were recorded for this clonotype. The chain recombines TRBV25-1 with TRBJ2-2; the match to TRBD2 covers 9 bases. The V and J ends lost 2 bases and 2 bases, in that order; junction bases with no gene match: 9. The germline V gene has CDR1 MGHDK and CDR2 SYGVNS. CDR3 size: 18 residues. This CDR3 is CASSEGAMTSGNTGELFF. CDR3 nucleotides: TGTGCCAGCAGTGAAGGGGCGATGACTAGCGGCAACACCGGGGAGCTGTTTTTT.

About this clonotype: Given a far larger clone just one base away, this is likely a sequencing read error. The V gene is TRBV28, the J gene TRBJ2-7; 10 bases line up with TRBD2. Germline-derived CDR1 and CDR2 are MDHEN and SYDVKM. With V trimmed by 4 bases and J by 7 bases, 10 bases remained unmatched. The CDR3 covers 15 residues. The CDR3 nucleotides are TGTGCCAGCAGTTCTCGGACTAGCGGACACAATGAGCAGTACTTC. It encodes CASSSRTSGHNEQYF.

About this clonotype: It is likely a read error: a sequence one base away is far more abundant. The V gene is TRBV28, the J gene TRBJ2-5; maybe TRBD2 (6 bases). This CDR3 is 14 amino acids long. Germline lookup yields CDR1 MDHEN and CDR2 SYDVKM. Trimming left V 8 bases short and J 11 bases short, with 24 bases between. For the CDR3, the DNA is TGTGCCAGCGCGACGGGAGTTCGCTACAATGAGCAGTACTTC. Encoded protein: CASATGVRYNEQYF. The full variable domain, its missing parts supplied by reference TRBV28 and TRBJ2-5, is DVKVTQSSRYLVKRTGEKVFLECVQDMDHENMFWYRQDPGLGLRLIYFSYDVKMKEKGDIPEGYSVSREKKERFSLILESASTNQTSMYLCASATGVRYNEQYFGPGTRLLVL.

Comment on this clonotype: A read error is likely here: a far larger clone is one base away. The CDR3 here is CSARRDPPYNEQYF. CDR3 nucleotides: TGCAGTGCTAGACGGGACCCCCCTTACAATGAGCAGTACTTC. The chain joins TRBV20-1 to TRBJ2-4; D assignment may be TRBD1 or TRBD2 (5 bases each). The CDR3 runs 14 residues. Germline loops: CDR1 DFQATT, CDR2 SNEGSKA (reference sequence). The V end lost 2 bases, the J end lost 13 bases, and 21 bases lay between the germline ends.